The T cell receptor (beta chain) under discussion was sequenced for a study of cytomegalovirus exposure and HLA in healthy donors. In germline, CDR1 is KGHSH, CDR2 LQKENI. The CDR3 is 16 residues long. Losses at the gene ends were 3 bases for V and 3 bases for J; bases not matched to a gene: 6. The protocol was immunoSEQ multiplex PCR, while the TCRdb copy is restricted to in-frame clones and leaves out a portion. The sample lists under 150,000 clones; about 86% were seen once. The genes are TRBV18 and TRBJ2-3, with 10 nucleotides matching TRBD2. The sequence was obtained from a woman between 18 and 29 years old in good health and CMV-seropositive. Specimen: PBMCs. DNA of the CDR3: TGTGCCAGCTCACCGAGCGGGGGGGCCGCGACAGATACGCAGTATTTT. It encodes CASSPSGGAATDTQYF.